This T cell receptor beta chain was sequenced for a study of T cell responses to AZD1222 COVID-19 vaccine. Investigators merged groups given second doses at roughly 4 or roughly 12 weeks. The protocol was immunoSEQ multiplex PCR, while the TCRdb copy is restricted to in-frame clones and leaves out a portion. The repertoire holds some 160,000 clones, approximately 91% seen once, with 1.9% in the top ten. Notes on this clone: The antigen remains unidentified.

This CDR3 comprises 13 residues. CDR1 MNHNY and CDR2 SVGAGI come from the germline V gene (reference sequence). V was shortened by 8 bases and J by 7 bases, with 17 bases between the two germline ends. Regarding the study as a whole: Repertoires in all cases were sampled only once the peak T cell response had passed.

The TCR comes from an adult who received the AZD1222 COVID-19 vaccine. This chain joins TRBV6-6 and TRBJ1-2; D is perhaps TRBD1 (5 bases). This sample comprised peripheral blood, obtained 28 days after the second AZD1222 dose. The CDR3 sequence: CASSEVGAGGYTF. CDR3 bases: TGTGCCAGCTCGGAGGTAGGGGCAGGTGGCTACACCTTC.